A selection of T cell receptor beta chains follows, all from one sample in a study of OX40 agonist ivuxolimab in advanced cancers. Clones were read by immunoSEQ multiplex PCR, and TCRdb kept only the in-frame ones, dropping some. The sample includes 95,000 to 150,000 clones, around 89% of them seen just once. The sample consisted of CD4+ or CD8+ T cells sorted from blood, taken in a trial of the OX40 agonist ivuxolimab. These receptors all come from an adult with an advanced solid tumor such as melanoma, head and neck, liver or kidney cancer. CDR3s include the opening cysteine and the closing phenylalanine or tryptophan.

j_gene | v_gene | CDR3aa
TRBJ1-6 | TRBV5-1 | CASSSGVTLGSPLHF
TRBJ1-4 | TRBV5-1 | CASSLQGQEGEKLFF
TRBJ2-3 | TRBV5-6 | CASSSRTGVTDTQYF
TRBJ1-5 | TRBV28 | CASSTVGTGALYSNQPQHF
. | TRBV9 | CASSVAAGNAYEQYF
TRBJ1-1 | TRBV2 | CASRVGGPVDTEAFF
TRBJ2-2 | TRBV27 | CAGRPGPTATGELFF
TRBJ2-2 | TRBV28 | CASIRGMNTGELFF
TRBJ1-5 | TRBV6-5 | CASSPGHYSNQPQHF
TRBJ2-7 | TRBV7-6 | CASSPSGQGPYEQYF